This T cell receptor (beta chain) was captured by sequencing in a study of T cells in localized non-small cell lung cancer. Overall study findings and caveats: Elevated blood T cell density was associated with longer overall survival. Uninvolved adjacent lung showed peak T cell clonality, exceeding tumor. Multi-region tumor sequencing was not done, so intratumor heterogeneity could not be excluded.

The data were produced by immunoSEQ multiplex PCR, yet TCRdb's version contains in-frame clones alone and is incomplete. Altogether about 43,000 clones are present, about 91% being singletons, with the ten largest covering about 10%. Regarding this clone: Its specificity is not known.

The TCR comes from a woman aged 35-70 years with stage II lung adenocarcinoma. Source: PBMCs, taken before any cancer treatment.

The CDR3 nucleotides are TGTGCCAGCAGACCAGACTCAGATACGCAGTATTTT. It yields the protein CASRPDSDTQYF. The chain is built from TRBV7-9 and TRBJ2-3; D gene unclear. Deletions cut 6 bases from V and 4 bases from J, with 8 bases between. Per germline, CDR1 SEHNR and CDR2 FQNEAQ (reference sequence). The CDR3 spans 12 residues. The full variable domain, rest sourced from reference TRBV7-9 and TRBJ2-3, is DTGVSQNPRHKITKRGQNVTFRCDPISEHNRLYWYRQTLGQGPEFLTYFQNEAQLEKSRLLSDRFSAERPKGSFSTLEIQRTEQGDSAMYLCASRPDSDTQYFGPGTRLTVL.